The T cell receptor beta chain under discussion was sequenced for a study of cytomegalovirus exposure and HLA in healthy donors. Study observations and caveats: What a later analysis showed was that several of the most significant clusters appeared linked to common viral pathogens. For most TCR sequences rarity was the rule, although some public TCRs occurred in many donors. Associated with HLA alleles at 0.05 false discovery rate in a later analysis were 15,000 to 20,000 TCR beta sequences.

The CDR3 has 14 residues. Germline CDR1 GTSNPN, CDR2 SVGIG (reference sequence). Trimming took off 4 bases at V and 8 bases at J, with 17 bases between the two ends. Worth noting for this clone: What it recognizes is unknown.

Amplification used 60 Vbeta primers and 13 Jbeta primers. Clones were read by immunoSEQ multiplex PCR, and TCRdb kept only the in-frame ones, dropping some. The sample has fewer than 130,000 clones, around 88% seen once; the top ten hold about 1.7%. This clonotype was obtained from a man in his forties in good health and CMV-seronegative. The chain carries TRBV30 and TRBJ1-4, with D possibly matching TRBD1 (5 bases). The specimen was PBMCs. CDR3 protein: CAWTLQGVGEKLFF. The CDR3 DNA reads TGTGCCTGGACCCTCCAGGGTGTCGGGGAAAAACTGTTTTTT. The complete variable domain, with remaining parts taken from reference TRBV30 and TRBJ1-4, reads SQTIHQWPATLVQPVGSPLSLECTVEGTSNPNLYWYRQAAGRGLQLLFYSVGIGQISSEVPQNLSASRPQDRQFILSSKKLLLSDSGFYLCAWTLQGVGEKLFFGSGTQLSVL.